The rows below give T cell receptor beta chains drawn from one sample of a study of T cells in localized non-small cell lung cancer. Clones were sequenced by immunoSEQ multiplex PCR, and TCRdb holds only the in-frame ones, with some missing. The table records about 22,000 clones, 80% to 90% of them present only once. Sample: PBMCs, taken before any cancer treatment. Receptors were obtained from a man between 40 and 69 years old with stage II squamous cell lung carcinoma. The CDR3 runs from the conserved cysteine through the conserved F or W. A D gene is named only where the DNA matches it firmly. Rows give clone size only sometimes, using once, few, many, or a class for an expanded clone.

clone_size	v_call	j_call	d_call	cdr3_aa	cdr3_nt
.	TRBV18	TRBJ2-7	.	CASSPTRAEQYF	TGTGCCAGCTCACCAACGAGGGCGGAGCAGTACTTC
.	TRBV10-3	TRBJ2-7	TRBD2	CAISESRGRFDEQYF	TGTGCCATCAGTGAGTCTCGCGGGAGATTCGACGAGCAGTACTTC
.	TRBV7-3	TRBJ2-1	TRBD2	CASSLTGRTSGYNEQFF	TGTGCCAGCAGCTTAACGGGAAGGACTAGCGGCTACAATGAGCAGTTCTTC
once	TRBV4-1	TRBJ2-3	.	CASRPNWGTDTQYF	TGCGCCAGCAGGCCCAATTGGGGCACAGATACGCAGTATTTT
few	TRBV6-5	TRBJ1-1	.	CASSYSVTANTEAFF	TGTGCCAGCAGTTACTCTGTGACAGCGAACACTGAAGCTTTCTTT
.	TRBV7-2	TRBJ1-2	.	CASSVALSYGYTF	TGTGCCAGCAGCGTCGCTTTGAGCTATGGCTACACCTTC
.	TRBV28	TRBJ1-5	.	CASSGHGTLRGQPQHF	TGTGCCAGCAGTGGACACGGGACTCTCAGGGGACAGCCCCAGCATTTT
.	TRBV5-6	TRBJ1-4	.	CASSPVVLTGNEKLFF	TGTGCCAGCAGCCCGGTTGTGCTCACGGGTAATGAAAAACTGTTTTTT
.	TRBV5-4	TRBJ2-4	.	CASSPPGPSAKNIQYF	TGTGCCAGCAGCCCGCCGGGACCTTCAGCCAAAAACATTCAGTACTTC
.	TRBV29-1	TRBJ2-1	.	CSVEGQDVDEQFF	TGCAGCGTTGAAGGACAGGACGTCGATGAGCAGTTCTTC
.	TRBV11-3	TRBJ2-3	TRBD2	CASSLGLAGADTQYF	TGTGCCAGCAGCTTAGGACTAGCGGGCGCAGATACGCAGTATTTT